The 5 T cell receptor beta chains in this list originate from one sample, sequenced in a study of CD8+CD57+ T cells in acquired aplastic anemia. Profiling of TCR beta VDJ combinations and CDR3 sequences used genomic DNA as template. TCRdb itself ran the reads through MiXCR, one entry per CDR3 protein. The data show roughly 180,000 distinct CDR3 sequences, nearly 50% seen once. All sequencing subjects had displayed CD8+CD57+ cell expansion on flow cytometry. The sequencing input was sorted CD4+, CD8+, or CD8+CD57+ T cells (not recorded which) from PBMCs. The receptors stem from a human donor with aplastic anemia.

This clonotype appeared a few times. This chain links TRBV20-1 with TRBJ1-6; 11 nucleotides line up with TRBD1. V shed 1 base, J shed 9 bases, and the junction held 2 bases outside the gene matches. This CDR3 spans 14 amino acids. The germline gives CDR1 DFQATT, CDR2 SNEGSKA (reference sequence). The CDR3 coding sequence is TGCAGTGCTAGAGCGGGGACAGGGGGTTCACCCCTCCACTTT. Translated: CSARAGTGGSPLHF.

The chain is built from TRBV6-2 or TRBV6-3 and TRBJ1-6; 9 bases agree with TRBD1. The CDR3 extends over 14 amino acids. The germline gives CDR1 MNHEY, CDR2 SVGEGT. V was pared by 7 bases and J by 9 bases, with 7 bases of the junction left unmatched. The CDR3 here is CASIRQGVTSPLHF. As DNA, the CDR3 is TGTGCCAGCATCAGACAGGGGGTAACTTCACCCCTCCACTTT.

This clonotype appeared a single time. The genes are TRBV10-3 and TRBJ2-3; D is unclear. Trimming removed 1 base at V and 6 bases at J, with 8 bases between. Germline V gene lookup returns CDR1 ENHRY and CDR2 SYGVKD. This CDR3 contains 13 residues. This chain's CDR3 is CAISEFEGDTQYF. The CDR3 region has the DNA TGTGCCATCAGTGAGTTTGAAGGCGATACGCAGTATTTT.

This chain joins TRBV2 and TRBJ1-1, with 8 nucleotides matching TRBD1. The V and J ends lost 0 bases and 5 bases, in that order; junction bases with no gene match: 5. The CDR3 has 15 amino acids. Germline assignment: CDR1 SNHLY and CDR2 FYNNEI. The CDR3 sequence is CASSEASRGLTEAFF. The CDR3 bases are TGTGCCAGCAGTGAAGCAAGCAGGGGGCTTACTGAAGCTTTCTTT.

This clonotype has ten or more counts. The chain links TRBV5-4 to TRBJ2-5; 8 bases fit TRBD2. From germline, CDR1 is SGHNT and CDR2 YYREEE (reference sequence). The CDR3 length is 16 residues. J was trimmed by 4 bases and V by 4 bases; bases with no gene match: 12. CDR3 bases: TGTGCCAGCAGCCCCGGGGGGGCTAGCAGCGGAGAGACCCAGTACTTC. It codes for CASSPGGASSGETQYF.